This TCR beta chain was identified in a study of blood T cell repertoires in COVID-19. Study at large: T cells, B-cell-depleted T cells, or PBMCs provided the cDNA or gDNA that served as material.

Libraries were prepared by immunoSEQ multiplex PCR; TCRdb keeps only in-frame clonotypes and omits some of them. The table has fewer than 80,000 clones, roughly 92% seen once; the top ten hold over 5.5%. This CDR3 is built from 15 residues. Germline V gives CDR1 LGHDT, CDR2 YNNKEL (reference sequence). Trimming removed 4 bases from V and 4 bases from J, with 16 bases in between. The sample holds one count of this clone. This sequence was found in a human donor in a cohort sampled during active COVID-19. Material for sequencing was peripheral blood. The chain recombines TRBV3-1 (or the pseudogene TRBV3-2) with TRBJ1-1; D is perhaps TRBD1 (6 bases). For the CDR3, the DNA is TGTGCCAGCAGCCCCAAAAGGGGGTCATCCACTGAAGCTTTCTTT. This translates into CASSPKRGSSTEAFF.